This T cell receptor beta chain is drawn from a study of blood T cells in healthy people across ages. This clonotype was seen only a few times. Its cognate antigen is unknown. Every donor gave approximately 10 milliliters of peripheral blood. A second PCR, run for about 7 to 11 cycles, used a sample-barcoded 5' primer plus a J-beta primer mix. Sequencing recovered at least 3 million CDR3-containing paired-end reads from each sample. TCRdb re-analysed the 5' RACE reads in MiXCR, keeping a single row per CDR3 protein. The repertoire has 1.5 million to 2 million distinct CDR3 sequences, 49% of them found once; the top ten carry over 2%. The study, taken as a whole, reports: Strongly correlated with naive T cell percentage was TCR beta diversity.

This TCR came from a woman in her forties in good health. Sample: blood.

In nucleotides, the CDR3 is TGTGCCACCAGTGATGCGCGACAGGGCACGAGCTCCTACAATGAGCAGTTCTTC. Protein: CATSDARQGTSSYNEQFF. V and J are TRBV24-1 and TRBJ2-1; 7 bases map to TRBD1. With 3 bases clipped from V and 0 bases from J, the junction kept 10 bases outside the gene matches. Germline CDR1 and CDR2: KGHDR and SFDVKD. This CDR3 spans 18 amino acids.